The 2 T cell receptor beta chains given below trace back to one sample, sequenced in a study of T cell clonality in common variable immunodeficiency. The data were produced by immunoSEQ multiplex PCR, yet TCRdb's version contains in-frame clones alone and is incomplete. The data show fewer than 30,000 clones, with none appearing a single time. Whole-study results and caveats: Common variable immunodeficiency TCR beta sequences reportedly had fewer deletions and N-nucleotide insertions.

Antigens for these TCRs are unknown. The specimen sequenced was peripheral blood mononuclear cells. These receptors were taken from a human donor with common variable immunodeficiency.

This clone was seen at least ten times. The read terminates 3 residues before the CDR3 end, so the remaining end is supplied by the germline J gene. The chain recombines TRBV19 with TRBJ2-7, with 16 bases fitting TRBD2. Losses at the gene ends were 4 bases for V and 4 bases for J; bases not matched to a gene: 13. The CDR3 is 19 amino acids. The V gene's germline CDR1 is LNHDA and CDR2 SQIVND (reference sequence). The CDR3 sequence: CASSTRPGLAGGPTYEQYF. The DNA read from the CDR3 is TGTGCCAGTAGTACCCGACCGGGACTAGCGGGAGGGCCCACTTACGAG.

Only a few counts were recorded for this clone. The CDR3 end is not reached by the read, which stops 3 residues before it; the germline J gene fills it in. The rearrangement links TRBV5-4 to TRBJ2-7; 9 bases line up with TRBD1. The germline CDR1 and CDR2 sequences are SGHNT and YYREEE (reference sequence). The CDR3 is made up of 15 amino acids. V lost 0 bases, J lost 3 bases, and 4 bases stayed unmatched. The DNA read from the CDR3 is TGTGCCAGCAGCTTGGGGGGACAGGGTGACTACGAG. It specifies CASSLGGQGDYE. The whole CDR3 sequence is CASSLGGQGDYEQYF.